This T cell receptor (beta chain) stems from a study of blood T cells in healthy people across ages. Study details: There was about one barcoded beta molecule captured by template switching per two T cells. Study-wide points: In long-lived donors, naive CD4+ cell counts and diversity exceeded those of aged donors. PBMCs that were unsorted prevented a conclusive naive versus antigen-experienced comparison.

With respect to this clonotype: Its matching antigen is unknown.

The length of the CDR3 is 12 residues. The ends lost 6 bases at V and 8 bases at J; junction bases unmatched: 4. Germline assignment: CDR1 MNHEY and CDR2 SVGEGT. Primed by a sample-barcoded 5' primer and a J-beta primer mix, a second PCR proceeded for roughly 7 to 12 cycles. Via MiXCR, TCRdb re-called the 5' RACE reads, giving one row per CDR3 protein. This table has 1,300,000 or so distinct CDR3 sequences, almost 60% appearing once. Sequencing was performed on blood. The source of this sequence is a young man in good health. The rearrangement links TRBV6-2 or TRBV6-3 to TRBJ2-4; 7 nucleotides align to TRBD2. For the CDR3, the DNA is TGTGCCAGCAGGAGGACTAGGGACATTCAGTACTTC. Protein: CASRRTRDIQYF.